The sequence of this T cell receptor (beta chain) was determined in a study of T cell repertoires in cytomegalovirus infection. Overall study: Signatures in public TCR beta sequences pointed to both CMV infection and matching HLA type.

TCRdb fed the reads into MiXCR, producing one record per CDR3 protein. Of over 200,000 distinct CDR3 sequences in the sample, roughly 15% were seen once. The germline V gene encodes CDR1 SGHTA and CDR2 FQGNSA. The CDR3 is made up of 14 amino acids. V gave up 4 bases and J gave up 5 bases; unmatched junction bases: 6. This clonotype was recorded many times. The antigen is undetermined. Study observations and caveats: HLA-C-restricted CMV clonotypes gave the most frequent clonotype in two of eight donors.

The origin of this receptor is a human donor in good health (CMV status not recorded). Some clones in this sample may be carry-over from other donors' samples. The chain is built from TRBV7-2 and TRBJ2-5; 8 bases agree with TRBD1. Source material: PBMCs. The CDR3, as DNA: TGTGCCAGCAGCTCCCAGGGGGCTGGGGAGACCCAGTACTTC. Protein product: CASSSQGAGETQYF.